Listed below are T cell receptor beta chains from one sample, sequenced in a study of blood T cells in healthy people across ages. TCRdb re-called the 5' RACE reads with MiXCR, one entry per CDR3 protein. The sample lists around 700,000 distinct CDR3 sequences, just under 25% seen once, with 9.4% in the top ten. The same data also contributed to another study, on T cells of mothers and their children.

Sequences were obtained from blood. These receptors originate from a boy between 10 and 17 years old in good health. The CDR3 runs from the conserved cysteine through the conserved F or W. The D gene is left open where the match is weak. Only some rows state a clone size, as once, few, many or a class for expanded clones.

clone_size: NA
d_call: NA
j_call: TRBJ2-1
v_call: TRBV3-1
cdr3_aa: CASTSGLSYNEQFF
cdr3_nt: TGTGCCAGCACAAGCGGGCTCTCCTACAATGAGCAGTTCTTC

clone_size: NA
d_call: NA
j_call: TRBJ2-5
v_call: TRBV15
cdr3_aa: CATSRSGLLKETQYF
cdr3_nt: TGTGCCACCAGCAGATCTGGACTCTTAAAAGAGACCCAGTACTTC

clone_size: few
d_call: TRBD2
j_call: TRBJ2-1
v_call: TRBV7-9
cdr3_aa: CASLGLAGVKPNEQFF
cdr3_nt: TGTGCCAGCTTGGGACTAGCGGGAGTTAAACCGAATGAGCAGTTCTTC

clone_size: NA
d_call: NA
j_call: TRBJ1-4
v_call: TRBV10-3
cdr3_aa: CAIGELQGEKLFF
cdr3_nt: TGTGCCATCGGTGAGCTCCAGGGTGAAAAACTGTTTTTT

clone_size: few
d_call: NA
j_call: TRBJ1-1
v_call: TRBV20-1
cdr3_aa: CSARDGGGLGAEAFF
cdr3_nt: TGCAGTGCTAGAGATGGGGGAGGTCTAGGGGCTGAAGCTTTCTTT

clone_size: NA
d_call: NA
j_call: TRBJ1-4
v_call: TRBV28
cdr3_aa: CASSFRGKEEKLFF
cdr3_nt: TGTGCCAGCAGTTTTCGAGGGAAAGAAGAAAAACTGTTTTTT

clone_size: many
d_call: TRBD2
j_call: TRBJ2-4
v_call: TRBV3-1
cdr3_aa: CASSQDTSGGNIQYF
cdr3_nt: TGTGCCAGCAGCCAAGATACTAGCGGGGGGAACATTCAGTACTTC

clone_size: few
d_call: TRBD1
j_call: TRBJ1-2
v_call: TRBV27
cdr3_aa: CASSLSGTARMRGYTF
cdr3_nt: TGTGCCAGCAGTTTATCGGGGACAGCGAGAATGCGAGGCTACACCTTC

clone_size: few
d_call: NA
j_call: TRBJ1-2
v_call: TRBV11-2
cdr3_aa: CASSLGRREWYYGYTF
cdr3_nt: TGTGCCAGCAGCTTAGGGCGGCGGGAGTGGTACTATGGCTACACCTTC

clone_size: NA
d_call: NA
j_call: TRBJ2-4
v_call: TRBV20-1
cdr3_aa: CSTALGGKNIQYF
cdr3_nt: TGCAGTACAGCCCTAGGCGGCAAAAACATTCAGTACTTC

clone_size: few
d_call: TRBD1
j_call: TRBJ2-5
v_call: TRBV7-9
cdr3_aa: CASSFYRGRLETQYF
cdr3_nt: TGTGCCAGCAGTTTTTACAGGGGGCGGTTGGAGACCCAGTACTTC

clone_size: few
d_call: NA
j_call: TRBJ1-4
v_call: TRBV12-3/TRBV12-4
cdr3_aa: CASTGGGYGKLFF
cdr3_nt: TGTGCCAGCACTGGTGGGGGTTATGGAAAACTGTTTTTT

clone_size: few
d_call: NA
j_call: TRBJ2-1
v_call: TRBV6-4
cdr3_aa: CASSDRVYNEQFF
cdr3_nt: TGTGCCAGCAGTGACAGGGTCTACAATGAGCAGTTCTTC

clone_size: once
d_call: TRBD1
j_call: TRBJ2-5
v_call: TRBV7-6
cdr3_aa: CASSFQQGALETQYF
cdr3_nt: TGTGCCAGCAGCTTCCAACAGGGGGCGCTTGAGACCCAGTACTTC

clone_size: NA
d_call: NA
j_call: TRBJ1-1
v_call: TRBV21-1
cdr3_aa: CASLLTRVNTEAFF
cdr3_nt: TGTGCCAGCCTCCTGACTAGAGTGAACACTGAAGCTTTCTTT

clone_size: few
d_call: NA
j_call: TRBJ2-6
v_call: TRBV10-3
cdr3_aa: CATTQASGANVLTF
cdr3_nt: TGTGCCACCACCCAGGCCTCTGGGGCCAACGTCCTGACTTTC

clone_size: NA
d_call: NA
j_call: TRBJ1-6
v_call: TRBV29-1
cdr3_aa: CSVTTGWNSPLHF
cdr3_nt: TGCAGCGTCACAACAGGGTGGAATTCACCCCTCCACTTT

clone_size: NA
d_call: NA
j_call: TRBJ2-5
v_call: TRBV7-8
cdr3_aa: CASSSTTLWTQYF
cdr3_nt: TGTGCCAGCAGCTCGACGACTCTGTGGACCCAGTACTTC

clone_size: NA
d_call: NA
j_call: TRBJ2-1
v_call: TRBV28
cdr3_aa: CASSLSFRDPQGNEQFF
cdr3_nt: TGTGCCAGCAGTTTATCCTTCCGGGACCCCCAGGGCAATGAGCAGTTCTTC

clone_size: NA
d_call: NA
j_call: TRBJ1-1
v_call: TRBV29-1
cdr3_aa: CSVEGLLALEAFF
cdr3_nt: TGCAGCGTCGAGGGTCTGCTCGCTCTTGAAGCTTTCTTT

clone_size: NA
d_call: NA
j_call: TRBJ2-2
v_call: TRBV5-1
cdr3_aa: CASSLDTPANTGELFF
cdr3_nt: TGCGCCAGCAGCCTAGATACTCCCGCGAACACCGGGGAGCTGTTTTTT

clone_size: NA
d_call: TRBD2
j_call: TRBJ2-7
v_call: TRBV3-1
cdr3_aa: CASSQTSGSRGYEQYF
cdr3_nt: TGTGCCAGCAGCCAAACTAGCGGGAGTAGAGGCTACGAGCAGTACTTC

clone_size: NA
d_call: TRBD1
j_call: TRBJ1-2
v_call: TRBV7-9
cdr3_aa: CASSPTGADGYTF
cdr3_nt: TGTGCCAGCAGCCCCACAGGGGCGGATGGCTACACCTTC

clone_size: NA
d_call: NA
j_call: TRBJ1-1
v_call: TRBV3-1
cdr3_aa: CASSQVAEDMNTEAFF
cdr3_nt: TGTGCCAGTAGCCAAGTGGCCGAGGACATGAACACTGAAGCTTTCTTT

clone_size: NA
d_call: NA
j_call: TRBJ2-7
v_call: TRBV6-1
cdr3_aa: CASSSMTVYEQYF
cdr3_nt: TGTGCCAGCAGTTCCATGACGGTTTACGAGCAGTACTTC

clone_size: few
d_call: NA
j_call: TRBJ2-7
v_call: TRBV4-2
cdr3_aa: CASSQDRAGGPYEQYF
cdr3_nt: TGTGCCAGCAGCCAAGATCGCGCAGGGGGGCCCTACGAGCAGTACTTC

clone_size: NA
d_call: NA
j_call: TRBJ2-3
v_call: TRBV7-9
cdr3_aa: CASVELDSTDTQYF
cdr3_nt: TGTGCCAGCGTGGAGTTGGACTCCACAGATACGCAGTATTTT

clone_size: few
d_call: TRBD2
j_call: TRBJ2-7
v_call: TRBV6-5
cdr3_aa: CASSYGGGDYEQYF
cdr3_nt: TGTGCCAGCAGTTACGGGGGAGGGGACTACGAGCAGTACTTC

clone_size: NA
d_call: NA
j_call: TRBJ2-2
v_call: TRBV4-3
cdr3_aa: CASSQDRRTDNTGELFF
cdr3_nt: TGCGCCAGCAGCCAAGATCGCCGGACAGATAACACCGGGGAGCTGTTTTTT

clone_size: NA
d_call: TRBD1
j_call: TRBJ1-2
v_call: TRBV24-1
cdr3_aa: CATSDLYRGLTF
cdr3_nt: TGTGCCACCAGTGATTTATACAGGGGGCTTACCTTC

clone_size: once
d_call: NA
j_call: TRBJ2-3
v_call: TRBV24-1
cdr3_aa: CATSDSSADTQYF
cdr3_nt: TGTGCCACCAGTGATTCTAGCGCAGATACGCAGTATTTT

clone_size: few
d_call: NA
j_call: TRBJ2-1
v_call: TRBV7-9
cdr3_aa: CASSHWTHNEQFF
cdr3_nt: TGTGCCAGCAGCCACTGGACTCACAATGAGCAGTTCTTC

clone_size: NA
d_call: NA
j_call: TRBJ2-2
v_call: TRBV29-1
cdr3_aa: CSVQPEEGTGELFF
cdr3_nt: TGCAGCGTCCAGCCGGAGGAGGGCACCGGGGAGCTGTTTTTT

clone_size: NA
d_call: TRBD1
j_call: TRBJ2-5
v_call: TRBV20-1
cdr3_aa: CSATEGGRETQYF
cdr3_nt: TGCAGTGCTACTGAAGGGGGCAGAGAGACCCAGTACTTC

clone_size: few
d_call: NA
j_call: TRBJ2-2
v_call: TRBV29-1
cdr3_aa: CSAGPNTGELFF
cdr3_nt: TGCAGCGCCGGACCTAACACCGGGGAGCTGTTTTTT

clone_size: few
d_call: NA
j_call: TRBJ2-2
v_call: TRBV29-1
cdr3_aa: CSVVFQNTGELFF
cdr3_nt: TGCAGCGTTGTCTTTCAGAACACCGGGGAGCTGTTTTTT

clone_size: few
d_call: NA
j_call: TRBJ2-3
v_call: TRBV7-2
cdr3_aa: CASSLFTGDTQYF
cdr3_nt: TGTGCCAGCAGCTTATTCACTGGTGACACGCAGTATTTT

clone_size: NA
d_call: TRBD1
j_call: TRBJ2-7
v_call: TRBV29-1
cdr3_aa: CSAGPGTDYEQYF
cdr3_nt: TGCAGCGCTGGCCCCGGGACAGATTACGAGCAGTACTTC

clone_size: NA
d_call: TRBD2
j_call: TRBJ2-5
v_call: TRBV11-2
cdr3_aa: CASSSAGEQTQYF
cdr3_nt: TGTGCCAGCAGCTCCGCGGGGGAGCAGACCCAGTACTTC

clone_size: few
d_call: NA
j_call: TRBJ1-6
v_call: TRBV7-2
cdr3_aa: CASSFPLVPLHF
cdr3_nt: TGTGCCAGCAGCTTCCCACTGGTACCCCTCCACTTT

clone_size: NA
d_call: NA
j_call: TRBJ2-3
v_call: TRBV9
cdr3_aa: CASSALQGSTDTQYF
cdr3_nt: TGTGCCAGCAGCGCCCTTCAGGGGAGCACAGATACGCAGTATTTT

clone_size: few
d_call: NA
j_call: TRBJ1-4
v_call: TRBV13
cdr3_aa: CASSSTDEKLFF
cdr3_nt: TGTGCCAGCAGCTCGACGGATGAAAAACTGTTTTTT

clone_size: few
d_call: TRBD1
j_call: TRBJ1-2
v_call: TRBV5-6
cdr3_aa: CASSPGTGKYYGYTF
cdr3_nt: TGTGCCAGCAGCCCTGGGACAGGAAAGTACTATGGCTACACCTTC

clone_size: NA
d_call: NA
j_call: TRBJ1-1
v_call: TRBV7-9
cdr3_aa: CASKRAAGNTEAFF
cdr3_nt: TGTGCCAGCAAACGGGCAGCCGGGAACACTGAAGCTTTCTTT

clone_size: NA
d_call: NA
j_call: TRBJ1-6
v_call: TRBV5-1
cdr3_aa: CASSLDGSLGNSPLHF
cdr3_nt: TGCGCCAGCAGCTTGGATGGATCCCTCGGAAATTCACCCCTCCACTTT

clone_size: few
d_call: TRBD2
j_call: TRBJ2-7
v_call: TRBV2
cdr3_aa: CASVPWTSGSYEQYF
cdr3_nt: TGTGCCAGCGTACCTTGGACTAGCGGGAGTTACGAGCAGTACTTC

clone_size: NA
d_call: NA
j_call: TRBJ2-7
v_call: TRBV7-2
cdr3_aa: CASSLGNLREQYF
cdr3_nt: TGTGCCAGCAGCTTAGGCAACCTTAGGGAGCAGTACTTC

clone_size: NA
d_call: TRBD1
j_call: TRBJ2-5
v_call: TRBV6-1
cdr3_aa: CASELRGLQETQYF
cdr3_nt: TGTGCCAGCGAACTCAGGGGGCTGCAAGAGACCCAGTACTTC

clone_size: NA
d_call: NA
j_call: TRBJ2-3
v_call: TRBV11-2
cdr3_aa: CASSLSRGSQGTQYF
cdr3_nt: TGTGCCAGCAGCTTATCCCGGGGGAGCCAGGGTACGCAGTATTTT

clone_size: few
d_call: TRBD2
j_call: TRBJ2-1
v_call: TRBV5-1
cdr3_aa: CASSLRTSGVGNEQFF
cdr3_nt: TGCGCCAGCAGCCTTAGGACTAGCGGAGTGGGGAATGAGCAGTTCTTC

clone_size: NA
d_call: TRBD1
j_call: TRBJ1-4
v_call: TRBV6-5
cdr3_aa: CASSYGERQGLNEKLFF
cdr3_nt: TGTGCCAGCAGTTACGGCGAAAGACAGGGTCTTAATGAAAAACTGTTTTTT